The 4 T cell receptor beta chains below all came from one sample that was sequenced in a study of cytotoxic CD8 clonotypes in ibrutinib-treated CLL. Sequencing was performed with immunoSEQ multiplex PCR; in TCRdb, only in-frame clones are kept and a portion is missing. The sample has over 100,000 clones, 80% to 90% seen once. Source: PBMCs, taken after 24 months of ibrutinib treatment. These receptor sequences come from a human donor with chronic lymphocytic leukemia.

J is TRBJ2-7 and V is TRBV28; 8 nucleotides line up with TRBD2. Trimming cost V 7 bases and J 3 bases; bases outside gene matches: 8. The CDR3 length is 14 residues. Germline CDR1 and CDR2: MDHEN and SYDVKM. The CDR3 coding sequence is TGTGCCAGCACCCCGGGGGGGCGGAGCTACGAGCAGTACTTC. Its translation is CASTPGGRSYEQYF. The full variable domain, with the rest looked up from reference TRBV28 and TRBJ2-7, is DVKVTQSSRYLVKRTGEKVFLECVQDMDHENMFWYRQDPGLGLRLIYFSYDVKMKEKGDIPEGYSVSREKKERFSLILESASTNQTSMYLCASTPGGRSYEQYFGPGTRLTVT.

Comments on this clone: A junction end diverges from the germline sequence, so it may reflect a read error. The chain combines TRBV29-1 with TRBJ1-3; unclear D gene. The CDR3 loop spans 12 amino acids. Germline V gene sequence: CDR1 SQVTM, CDR2 ANQGSEA. This CDR3 reads CSIEGRKNTIYF. CDR3 DNA sequence: TGCAGCATTGAGGGAAGAAAAAACACCATATATTTT. Full variable domain (outside the CDR3, taken from reference TRBV29-1 and TRBJ1-3): SAVISQKPSRDICQRGTSLTIQCQVDSQVTMMFWYRQQPGQSLTLIATANQGSEATYESGFVIDKFPISRPNLTFSTLTVSNMSPEDSSIYLCSIEGRKNTIYFGEGSWLTVV.

In its sample, this clone was seen a few times. This chain uses TRBV7-9 with TRBJ1-1, with D maybe TRBD1 (6 bases). Germline V gene sequence: CDR1 SEHNR, CDR2 FQNEAQ (reference sequence). Between the trimmed V and J ends, which lost 5 bases and 4 bases, there was a span of 14 bases. This CDR3 region has 14 residues. The CDR3 DNA reads as TGTGCCAGCAGCCGCGTTCGGGGGGCCACTGAAGCTTTCTTT. Amino acids: CASSRVRGATEAFF.

The chain combines TRBV4-3 with TRBJ2-7; D perhaps matches TRBD1 (5 bases). Per germline, CDR1 LGHNA and CDR2 YSLEER. Trimming cost V 0 bases and J 2 bases, with 8 bases left between them. This CDR3 has 14 residues. CDR3 nucleotides: TGCGCCAGCAGCCAAGAACAGGCCCCCTACGAGCAGTACTTC. This gives the protein CASSQEQAPYEQYF.